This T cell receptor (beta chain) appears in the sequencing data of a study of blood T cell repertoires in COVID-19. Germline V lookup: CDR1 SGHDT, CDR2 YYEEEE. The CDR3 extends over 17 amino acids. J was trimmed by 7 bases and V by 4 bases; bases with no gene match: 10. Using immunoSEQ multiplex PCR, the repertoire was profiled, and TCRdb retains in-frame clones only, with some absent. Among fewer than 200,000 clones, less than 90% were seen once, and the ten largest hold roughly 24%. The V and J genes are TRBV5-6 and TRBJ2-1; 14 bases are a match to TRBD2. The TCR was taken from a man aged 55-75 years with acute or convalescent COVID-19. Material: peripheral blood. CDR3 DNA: TGTGCCAGCAGCAATGGGACTAGCGGGAGTTTTAGGAATGAGCAGTTCTTC. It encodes CASSNGTSGSFRNEQFF. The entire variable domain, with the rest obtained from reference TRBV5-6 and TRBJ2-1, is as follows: DAGVTQSPTHLIKTRGQQVTLRCSPKSGHDTVSWYQQALGQGPQFIFQYYEEEERQRGNFPDRFSGHQFPNYSSELNVNALLLGDSALYLCASSNGTSGSFRNEQFFGPGTRLTVL.